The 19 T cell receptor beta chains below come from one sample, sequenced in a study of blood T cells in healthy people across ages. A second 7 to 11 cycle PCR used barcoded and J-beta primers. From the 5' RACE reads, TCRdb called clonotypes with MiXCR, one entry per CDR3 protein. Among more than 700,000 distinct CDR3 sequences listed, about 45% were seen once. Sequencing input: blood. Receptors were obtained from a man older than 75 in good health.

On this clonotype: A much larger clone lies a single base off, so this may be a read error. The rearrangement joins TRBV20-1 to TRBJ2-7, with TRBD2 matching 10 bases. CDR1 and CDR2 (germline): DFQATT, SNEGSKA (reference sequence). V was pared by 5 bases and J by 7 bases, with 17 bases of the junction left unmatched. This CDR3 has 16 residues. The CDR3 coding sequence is TGCAGTGCTGGGGTTTCCGGGCCTAGCGGGGGCAATGAGCAGTACTTC. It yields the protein CSAGVSGPSGGNEQYF.

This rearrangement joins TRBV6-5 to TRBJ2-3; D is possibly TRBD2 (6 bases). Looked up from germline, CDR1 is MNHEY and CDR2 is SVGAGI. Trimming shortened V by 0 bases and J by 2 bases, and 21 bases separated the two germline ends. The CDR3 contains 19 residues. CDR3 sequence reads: CASSYSGTGGGFLTDTQYF. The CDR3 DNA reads TGTGCCAGCAGTTACTCCGGGACTGGCGGAGGATTTCTCACAGATACGCAGTATTTT.

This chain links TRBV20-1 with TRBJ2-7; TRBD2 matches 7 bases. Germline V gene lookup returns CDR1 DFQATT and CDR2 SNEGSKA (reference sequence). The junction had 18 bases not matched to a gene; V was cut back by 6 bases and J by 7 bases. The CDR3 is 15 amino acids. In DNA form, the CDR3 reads TGCAGTGCCAGCGCCCCGGGAGGCAATCTACGTGAGCAGTACTTC. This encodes CSASAPGGNLREQYF.

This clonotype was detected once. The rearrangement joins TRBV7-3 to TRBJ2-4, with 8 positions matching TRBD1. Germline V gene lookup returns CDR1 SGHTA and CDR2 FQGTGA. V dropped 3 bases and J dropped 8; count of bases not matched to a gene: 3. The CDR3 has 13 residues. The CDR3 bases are TGTGCCAGCAGCTTCCAGGGGGCTGACATTCAGTACTTC. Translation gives CASSFQGADIQYF.

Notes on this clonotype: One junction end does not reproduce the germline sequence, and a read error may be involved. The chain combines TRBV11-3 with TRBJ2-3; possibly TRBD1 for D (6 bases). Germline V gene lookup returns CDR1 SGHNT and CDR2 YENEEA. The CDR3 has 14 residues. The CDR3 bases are TGTGCCAGCAGCTTACTTGGGGACACAGATACGGAGTATTTT. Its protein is CASSLLGDTDTEYF.

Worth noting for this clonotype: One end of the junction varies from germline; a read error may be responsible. As DNA, the CDR3 is TGTGCCAGCAGCTCCTCGATCCCCGGAGTCAGTGAGCGGTTCTTC. It codes for CASSSSIPGVSERFF. V and J are TRBV7-6 and TRBJ2-1; the D is unclear. This CDR3 has 15 amino acids. Germline V gene data show CDR1 as SGHVS and CDR2 as FNYEAQ.

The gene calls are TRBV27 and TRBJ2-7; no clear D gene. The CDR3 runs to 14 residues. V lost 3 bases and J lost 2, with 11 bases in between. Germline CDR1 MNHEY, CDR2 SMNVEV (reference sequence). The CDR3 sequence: CASSFSRQTYEQYF. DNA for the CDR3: TGTGCCAGCAGTTTTTCCAGACAAACCTACGAGCAGTACTTC.

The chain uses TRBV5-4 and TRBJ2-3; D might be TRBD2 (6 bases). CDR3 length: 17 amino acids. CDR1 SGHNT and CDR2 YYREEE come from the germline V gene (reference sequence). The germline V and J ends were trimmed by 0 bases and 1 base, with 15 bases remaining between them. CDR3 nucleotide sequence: TGTGCCAGCAGCTTGGGACGGGAGTACATTCGCACAGATACGCAGTATTTT. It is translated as CASSLGREYIRTDTQYF.

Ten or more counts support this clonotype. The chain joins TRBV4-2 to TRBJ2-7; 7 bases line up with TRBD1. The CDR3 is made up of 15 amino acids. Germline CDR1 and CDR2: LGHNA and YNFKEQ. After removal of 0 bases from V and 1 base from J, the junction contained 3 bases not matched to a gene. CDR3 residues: CASSQEEGQSYEQYF. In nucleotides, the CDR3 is TGTGCCAGCAGCCAAGAAGAGGGACAGTCCTACGAGCAGTACTTC.

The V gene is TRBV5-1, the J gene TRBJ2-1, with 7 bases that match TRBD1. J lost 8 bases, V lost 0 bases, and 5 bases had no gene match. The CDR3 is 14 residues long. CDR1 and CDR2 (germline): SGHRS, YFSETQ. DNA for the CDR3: TGCGCCAGCAGCTTGGGAGGGGGCTCCGATGAGCAGTTCTTC. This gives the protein CASSLGGGSDEQFF. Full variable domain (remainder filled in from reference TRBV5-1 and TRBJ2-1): KAGVTQTPRYLIKTRGQQVTLSCSPISGHRSVSWYQQTPGQGLQFLFEYFSETQRNKGNFPGRFSGRQFSNSRSEMNVSTLELGDSALYLCASSLGGGSDEQFFGPGTRLTVL.

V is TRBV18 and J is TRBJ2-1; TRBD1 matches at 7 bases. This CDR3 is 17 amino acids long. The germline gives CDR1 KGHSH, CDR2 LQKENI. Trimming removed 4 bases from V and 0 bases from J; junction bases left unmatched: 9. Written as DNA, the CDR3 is TGTGCCAGCTCACTTCGGACAGGTGGACTCTCCTACAATGAGCAGTTCTTC. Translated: CASSLRTGGLSYNEQFF.

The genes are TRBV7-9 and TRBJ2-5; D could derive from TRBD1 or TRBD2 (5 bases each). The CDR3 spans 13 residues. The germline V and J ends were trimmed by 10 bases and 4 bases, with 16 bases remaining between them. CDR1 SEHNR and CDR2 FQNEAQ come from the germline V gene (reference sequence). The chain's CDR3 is CATTGPVGETQYF. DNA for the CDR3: TGTGCCACCACGGGGCCCGTGGGAGAGACCCAGTACTTC.

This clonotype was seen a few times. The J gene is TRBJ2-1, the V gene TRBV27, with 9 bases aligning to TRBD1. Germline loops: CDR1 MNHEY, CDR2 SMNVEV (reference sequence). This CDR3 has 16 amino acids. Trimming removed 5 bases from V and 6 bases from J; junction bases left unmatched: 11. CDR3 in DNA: TGTGCCAGCAGTCCTCGATCGACAGGGGGAATCAATGAGCAGTTCTTC. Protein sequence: CASSPRSTGGINEQFF.

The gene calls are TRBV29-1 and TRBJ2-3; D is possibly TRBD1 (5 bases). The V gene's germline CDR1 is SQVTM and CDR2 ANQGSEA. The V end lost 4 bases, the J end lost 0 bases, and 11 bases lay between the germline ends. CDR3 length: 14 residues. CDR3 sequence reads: CSVVTVLSTDTQYF. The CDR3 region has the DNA TGCAGCGTTGTGACAGTCCTGAGCACAGATACGCAGTATTTT.

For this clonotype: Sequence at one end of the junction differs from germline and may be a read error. This CDR3 reads CASSPGLAGYNDQFF. CDR3 coding DNA: TGTGCCAGCAGCCCCGGACTAGCGGGATATAATGATCAGTTCTTC. The J gene is TRBJ2-1, the V gene TRBV7-2; 12 positions match TRBD2. The V gene's germline CDR1 is SGHTA and CDR2 FQGNSA. The CDR3 is made up of 15 amino acids.

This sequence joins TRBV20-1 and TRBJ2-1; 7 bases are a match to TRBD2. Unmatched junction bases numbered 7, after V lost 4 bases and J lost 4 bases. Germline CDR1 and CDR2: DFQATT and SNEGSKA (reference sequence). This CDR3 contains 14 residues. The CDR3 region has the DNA TGCAGTGCTACGGCGGGAGAAGGATACAATGAGCAGTTCTTC. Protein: CSATAGEGYNEQFF.

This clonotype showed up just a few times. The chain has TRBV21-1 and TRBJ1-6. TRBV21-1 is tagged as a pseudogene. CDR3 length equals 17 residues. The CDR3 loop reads CAPPARASSSYNSPLHF. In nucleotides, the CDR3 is TGTGCCCCACCTGCCAGGGCCTCAAGCTCCTATAATTCACCCCTCCACTTT.

The CDR3 protein is CSVGRSRVETLYF. CDR3 sequence (DNA): TGCAGCGTTGGGCGTTCGAGGGTAGAGACCCTGTACTTC. This chain links TRBV29-1 with TRBJ2-7; possible D gene TRBD2, 5 bases. Trimming pared 4 bases from V and 12 bases from J, leaving 22 bases between. Germline V lookup: CDR1 SQVTM, CDR2 ANQGSEA. The CDR3 spans 13 residues.

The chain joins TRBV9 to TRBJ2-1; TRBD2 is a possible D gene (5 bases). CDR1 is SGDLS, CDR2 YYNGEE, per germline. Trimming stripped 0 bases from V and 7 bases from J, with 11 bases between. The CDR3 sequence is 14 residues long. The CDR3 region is CASSVVAGRNEQFF. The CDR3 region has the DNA TGTGCCAGCAGCGTAGTGGCGGGCCGTAATGAGCAGTTCTTC.